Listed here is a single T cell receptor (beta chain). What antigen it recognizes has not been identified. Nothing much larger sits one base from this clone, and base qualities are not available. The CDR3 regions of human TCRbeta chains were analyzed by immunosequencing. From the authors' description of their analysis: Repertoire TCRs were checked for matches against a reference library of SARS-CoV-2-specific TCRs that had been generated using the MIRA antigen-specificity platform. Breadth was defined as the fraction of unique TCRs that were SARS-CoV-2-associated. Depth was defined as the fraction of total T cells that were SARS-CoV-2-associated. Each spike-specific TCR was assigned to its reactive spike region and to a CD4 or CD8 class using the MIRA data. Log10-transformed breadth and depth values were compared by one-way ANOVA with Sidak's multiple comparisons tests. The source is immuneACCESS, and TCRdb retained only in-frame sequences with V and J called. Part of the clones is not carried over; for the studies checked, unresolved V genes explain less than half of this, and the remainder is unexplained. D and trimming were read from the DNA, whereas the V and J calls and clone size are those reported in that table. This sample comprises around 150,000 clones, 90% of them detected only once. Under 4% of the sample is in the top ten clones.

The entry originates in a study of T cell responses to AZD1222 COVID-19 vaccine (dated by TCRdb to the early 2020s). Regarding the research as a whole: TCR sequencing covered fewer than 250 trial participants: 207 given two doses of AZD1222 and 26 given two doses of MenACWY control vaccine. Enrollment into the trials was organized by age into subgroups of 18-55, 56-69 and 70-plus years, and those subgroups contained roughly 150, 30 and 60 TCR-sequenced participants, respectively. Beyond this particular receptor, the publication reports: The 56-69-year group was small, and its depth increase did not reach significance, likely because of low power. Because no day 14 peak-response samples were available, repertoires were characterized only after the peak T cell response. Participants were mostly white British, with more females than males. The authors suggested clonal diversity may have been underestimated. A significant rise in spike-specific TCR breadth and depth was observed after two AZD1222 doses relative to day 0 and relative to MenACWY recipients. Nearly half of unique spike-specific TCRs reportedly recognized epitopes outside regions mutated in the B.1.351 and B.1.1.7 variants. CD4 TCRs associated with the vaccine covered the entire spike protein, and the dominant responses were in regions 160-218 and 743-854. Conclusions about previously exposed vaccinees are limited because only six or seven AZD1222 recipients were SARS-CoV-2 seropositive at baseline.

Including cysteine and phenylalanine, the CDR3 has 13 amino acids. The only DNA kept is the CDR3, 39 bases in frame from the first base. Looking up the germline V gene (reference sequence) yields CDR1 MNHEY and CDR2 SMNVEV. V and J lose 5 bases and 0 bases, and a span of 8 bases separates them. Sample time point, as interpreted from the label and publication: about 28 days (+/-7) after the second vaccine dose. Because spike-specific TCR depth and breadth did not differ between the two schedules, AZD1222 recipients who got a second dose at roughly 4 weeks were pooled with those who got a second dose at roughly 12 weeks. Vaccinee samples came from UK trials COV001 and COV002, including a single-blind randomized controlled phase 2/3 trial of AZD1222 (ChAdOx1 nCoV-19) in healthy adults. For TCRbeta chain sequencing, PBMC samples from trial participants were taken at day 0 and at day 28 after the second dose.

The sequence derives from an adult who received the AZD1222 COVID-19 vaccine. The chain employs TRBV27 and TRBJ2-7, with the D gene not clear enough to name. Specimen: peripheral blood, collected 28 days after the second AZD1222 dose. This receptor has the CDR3 CASSRTDSYEQYF. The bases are TGTGCCAGCAGTCGAACAGACTCCTACGAGCAGTACTTC.